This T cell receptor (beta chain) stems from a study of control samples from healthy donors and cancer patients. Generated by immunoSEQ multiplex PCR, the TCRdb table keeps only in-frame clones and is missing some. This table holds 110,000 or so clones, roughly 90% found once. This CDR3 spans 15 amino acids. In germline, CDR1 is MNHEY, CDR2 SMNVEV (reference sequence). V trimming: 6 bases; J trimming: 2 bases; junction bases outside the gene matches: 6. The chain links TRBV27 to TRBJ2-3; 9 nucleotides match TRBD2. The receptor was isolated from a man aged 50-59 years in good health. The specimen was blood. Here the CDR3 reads CASRSTSGITDTQYF. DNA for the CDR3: TGTGCCAGCAGATCGACTAGCGGCATCACAGATACGCAGTATTTT.